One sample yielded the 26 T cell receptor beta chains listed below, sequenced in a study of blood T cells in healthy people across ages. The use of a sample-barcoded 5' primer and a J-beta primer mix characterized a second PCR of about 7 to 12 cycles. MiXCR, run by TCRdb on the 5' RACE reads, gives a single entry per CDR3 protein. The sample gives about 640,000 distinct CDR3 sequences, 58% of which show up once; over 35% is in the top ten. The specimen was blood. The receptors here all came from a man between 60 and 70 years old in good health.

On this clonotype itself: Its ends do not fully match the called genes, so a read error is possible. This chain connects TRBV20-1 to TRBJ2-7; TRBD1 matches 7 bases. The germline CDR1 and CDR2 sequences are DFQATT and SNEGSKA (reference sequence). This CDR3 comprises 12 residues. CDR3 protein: CNARAGGYEQYF. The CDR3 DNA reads TGCAATGCTAGAGCAGGGGGCTACGAGCAGTACTTC.

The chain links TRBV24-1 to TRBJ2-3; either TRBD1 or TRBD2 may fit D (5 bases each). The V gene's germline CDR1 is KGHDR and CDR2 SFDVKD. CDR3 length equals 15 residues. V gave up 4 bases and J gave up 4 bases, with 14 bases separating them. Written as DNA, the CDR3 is TGTGCCACCAGTGACTCCATGAGGGGCTCAGATACGCAGTATTTT. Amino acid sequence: CATSDSMRGSDTQYF.

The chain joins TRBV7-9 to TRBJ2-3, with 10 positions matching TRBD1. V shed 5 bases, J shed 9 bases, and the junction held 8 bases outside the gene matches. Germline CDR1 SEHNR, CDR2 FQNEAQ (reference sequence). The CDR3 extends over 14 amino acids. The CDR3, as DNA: TGTGCCAGCAGCGTCGGGACAGGGGAAGAGACGCAGTATTTT. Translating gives CASSVGTGEETQYF.

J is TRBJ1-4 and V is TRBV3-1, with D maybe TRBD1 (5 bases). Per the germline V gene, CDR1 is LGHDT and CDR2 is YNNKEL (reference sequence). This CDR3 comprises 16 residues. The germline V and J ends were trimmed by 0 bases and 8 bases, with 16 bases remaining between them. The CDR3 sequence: CASSQDGPREGEKLFF. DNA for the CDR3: TGTGCCAGCAGCCAAGACGGGCCGCGGGAGGGGGAAAAACTGTTTTTT.

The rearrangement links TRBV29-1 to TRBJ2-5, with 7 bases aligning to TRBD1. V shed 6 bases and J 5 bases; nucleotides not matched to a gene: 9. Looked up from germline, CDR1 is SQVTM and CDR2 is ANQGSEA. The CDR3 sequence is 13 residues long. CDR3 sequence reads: CSVQQGNGETQYF. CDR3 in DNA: TGCAGCGTCCAACAGGGGAATGGGGAGACCCAGTACTTC.

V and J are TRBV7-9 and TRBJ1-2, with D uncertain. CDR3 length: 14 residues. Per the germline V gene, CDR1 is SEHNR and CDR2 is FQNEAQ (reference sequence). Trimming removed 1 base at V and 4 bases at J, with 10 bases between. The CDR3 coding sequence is TGTGCCAGCAGCTTAGATTTCCCATCCTATGGCTACACCTTC. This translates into CASSLDFPSYGYTF.

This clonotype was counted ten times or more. This CDR3 is CASSVVVDSPLHF. The CDR3 DNA reads as TGCGCCAGCAGCGTGGTAGTGGATTCACCCCTCCACTTT. The chain recombines TRBV5-1 with TRBJ1-6; D gene unclear. V lost 4 bases, J lost 8 bases, and 10 bases lay in between. This CDR3 is 13 amino acids long. Per the germline V gene, CDR1 is SGHRS and CDR2 is YFSETQ.

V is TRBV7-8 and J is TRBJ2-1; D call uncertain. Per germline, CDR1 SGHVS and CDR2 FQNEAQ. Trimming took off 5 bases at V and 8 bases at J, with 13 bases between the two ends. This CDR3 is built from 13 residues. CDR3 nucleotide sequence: TGTGCCAGCAGCCCCCGAGAATCCTATGAGCAGTTCTTC. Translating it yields CASSPRESYEQFF.

For the CDR3, the DNA is TGTGCCAGCAGACAGGGCAGATCTGGGGCCAACGTCCTGACTTTC. Residues: CASRQGRSGANVLTF. The chain couples TRBV9 to TRBJ2-6, with a possible D match to TRBD1 (6 bases). Trimming removed 5 bases from V and 1 base from J, with 10 bases in between. Germline CDR1 is SGDLS and CDR2 is YYNGEE. This CDR3 has 15 amino acids. The entire variable domain, with the rest obtained from reference TRBV9 and TRBJ2-6, is as follows: DSGVTQTPKHLITATGQRVTLRCSPRSGDLSVYWYQQSLDQGLQFLIQYYNGEERAKGNILERFSAQQFPDLHSELNLSSLELGDSALYFCASRQGRSGANVLTFGAGSRLTVL.

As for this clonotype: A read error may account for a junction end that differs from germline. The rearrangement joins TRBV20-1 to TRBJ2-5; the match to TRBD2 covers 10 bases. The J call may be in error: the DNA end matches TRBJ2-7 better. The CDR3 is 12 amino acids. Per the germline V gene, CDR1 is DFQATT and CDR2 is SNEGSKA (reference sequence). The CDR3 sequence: CSTSGTGYEQYF. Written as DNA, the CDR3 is TGCAGTACTAGCGGGACAGGCTACGAGCAGTACTTC.

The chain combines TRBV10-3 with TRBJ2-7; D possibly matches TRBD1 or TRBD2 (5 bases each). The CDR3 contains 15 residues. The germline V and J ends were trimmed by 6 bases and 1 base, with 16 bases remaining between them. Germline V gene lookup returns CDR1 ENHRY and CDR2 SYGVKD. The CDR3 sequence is CAIRGTGRNSYEQYF. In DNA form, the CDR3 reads TGTGCCATCAGGGGGACGGGACGAAATTCCTACGAGCAGTACTTC.

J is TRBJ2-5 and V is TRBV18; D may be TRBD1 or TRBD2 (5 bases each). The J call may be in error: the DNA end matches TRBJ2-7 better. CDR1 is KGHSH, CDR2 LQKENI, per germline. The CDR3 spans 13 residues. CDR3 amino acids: CASSPGANYEQYF. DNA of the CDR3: TGTGCCAGCTCACCCGGGGCAAATTACGAGCAGTACTTC.

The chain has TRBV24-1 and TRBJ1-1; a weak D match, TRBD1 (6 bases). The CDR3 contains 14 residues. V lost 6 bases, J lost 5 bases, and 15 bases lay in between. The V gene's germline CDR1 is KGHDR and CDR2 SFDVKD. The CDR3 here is CATSPHGGSTEAFF. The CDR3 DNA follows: TGTGCCACCAGTCCTCATGGGGGCTCGACTGAAGCTTTCTTT.

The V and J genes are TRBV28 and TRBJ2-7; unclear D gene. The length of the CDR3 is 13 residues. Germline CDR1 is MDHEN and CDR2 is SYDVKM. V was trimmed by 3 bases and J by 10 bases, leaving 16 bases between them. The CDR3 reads CASSFSGVGPQYF. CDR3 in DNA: TGTGCCAGCAGTTTCTCTGGGGTGGGTCCCCAGTACTTC.

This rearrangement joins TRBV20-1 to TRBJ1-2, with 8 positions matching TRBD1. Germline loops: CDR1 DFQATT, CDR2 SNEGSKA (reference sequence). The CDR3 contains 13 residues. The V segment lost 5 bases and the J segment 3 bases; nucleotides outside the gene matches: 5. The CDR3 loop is CSADGQGDYGYTF. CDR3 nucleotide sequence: TGCAGTGCTGACGGACAGGGCGACTATGGCTACACCTTC.

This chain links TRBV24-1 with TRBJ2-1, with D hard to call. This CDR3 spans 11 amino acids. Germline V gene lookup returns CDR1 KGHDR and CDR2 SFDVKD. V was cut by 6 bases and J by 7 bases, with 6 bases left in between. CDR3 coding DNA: TGTGCCACCAGTCAAGGGAATGAGCAGTTCTTC. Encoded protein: CATSQGNEQFF.

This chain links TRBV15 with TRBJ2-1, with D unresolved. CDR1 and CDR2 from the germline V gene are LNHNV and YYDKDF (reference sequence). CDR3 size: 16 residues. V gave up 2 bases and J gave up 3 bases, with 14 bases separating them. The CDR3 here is CATSRPGRQIYNEQFF. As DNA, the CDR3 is TGTGCCACCAGCAGACCGGGTCGGCAGATCTACAATGAGCAGTTCTTC. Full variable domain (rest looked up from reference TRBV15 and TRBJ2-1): DAMVIQNPRYQVTQFGKPVTLSCSQTLNHNVMYWYQQKSSQAPKLLFHYYDKDFNNEADTPDNFQSRRPNTSFCFLDIRSPGLGDTAMYLCATSRPGRQIYNEQFFGPGTRLTVL.

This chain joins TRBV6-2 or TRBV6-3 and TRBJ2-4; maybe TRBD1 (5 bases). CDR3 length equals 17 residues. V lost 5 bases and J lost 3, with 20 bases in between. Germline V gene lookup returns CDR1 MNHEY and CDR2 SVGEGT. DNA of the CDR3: TGTGCCAGCAGTGGTAGGCAGGGTCCTGTTGTCAAAAACATTCAGTACTTC. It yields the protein CASSGRQGPVVKNIQYF.

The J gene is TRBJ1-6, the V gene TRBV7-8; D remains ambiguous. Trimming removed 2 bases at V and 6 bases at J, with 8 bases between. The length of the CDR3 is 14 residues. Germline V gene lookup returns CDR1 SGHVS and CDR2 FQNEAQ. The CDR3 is CASSLFWGNSPLHF. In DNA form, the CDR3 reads TGTGCCAGCAGCTTATTCTGGGGTAATTCACCCCTCCACTTT.

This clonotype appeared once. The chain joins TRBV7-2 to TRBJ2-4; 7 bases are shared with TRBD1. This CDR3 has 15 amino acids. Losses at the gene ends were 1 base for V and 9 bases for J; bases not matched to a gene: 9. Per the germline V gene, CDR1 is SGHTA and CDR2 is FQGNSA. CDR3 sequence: CASSLVVGGAGIQYF. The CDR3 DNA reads TGTGCCAGCAGCTTAGTAGTAGGGGGCGCGGGCATTCAGTACTTC. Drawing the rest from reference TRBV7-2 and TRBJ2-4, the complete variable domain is GAGVSQSPSNKVTEKGKDVELRCDPISGHTALYWYRQSLGQGLEFLIYFQGNSAPDKSGLPSDRFSAERTGGSVSTLTIQRTQQEDSAVYLCASSLVVGGAGIQYFGAGTRLSVL.

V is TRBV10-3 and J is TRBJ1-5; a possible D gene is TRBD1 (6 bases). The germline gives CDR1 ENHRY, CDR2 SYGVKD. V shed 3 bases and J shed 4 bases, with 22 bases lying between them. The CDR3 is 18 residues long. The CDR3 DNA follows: TGTGCCATCAGTGAAAGGGGGTGGTCCGGGGCAACTAATCAGCCCCAGCATTTT. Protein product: CAISERGWSGATNQPQHF.

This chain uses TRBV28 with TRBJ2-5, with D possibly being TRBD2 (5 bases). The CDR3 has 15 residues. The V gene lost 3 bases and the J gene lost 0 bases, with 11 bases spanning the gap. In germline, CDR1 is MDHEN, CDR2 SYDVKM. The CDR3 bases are TGTGCCAGCAGTTTGTTAGCTAGCAACCAAGAGACCCAGTACTTC. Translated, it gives CASSLLASNQETQYF.

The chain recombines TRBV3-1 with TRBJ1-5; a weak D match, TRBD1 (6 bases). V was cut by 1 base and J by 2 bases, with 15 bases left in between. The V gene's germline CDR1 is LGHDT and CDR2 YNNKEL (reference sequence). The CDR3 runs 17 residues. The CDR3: CASSQGGAGYGNQPQHF. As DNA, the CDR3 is TGTGCCAGCAGCCAAGGGGGGGCGGGTTACGGCAATCAGCCCCAGCATTTT.

The CDR3 protein is CASSQGLQSSGANVLTF. The CDR3 DNA reads TGTGCCAGCTCACAGGGACTGCAGAGCTCTGGGGCCAACGTCCTGACTTTC. The chain combines TRBV18 with TRBJ2-6; D is possibly TRBD2 (6 bases). The CDR3 length is 17 residues. V lost 4 bases and J 0 bases, leaving 13 bases between the germline ends. CDR1 is KGHSH, CDR2 LQKENI, per germline. The entire variable domain, with the rest obtained from reference TRBV18 and TRBJ2-6, is as follows: NAGVMQNPRHLVRRRGQEARLRCSPMKGHSHVYWYRQLPEEGLKFMVYLQKENIIDESGMPKERFSAEFPKEGPSILRIQQVVRGDSAAYFCASSQGLQSSGANVLTFGAGSRLTVL.

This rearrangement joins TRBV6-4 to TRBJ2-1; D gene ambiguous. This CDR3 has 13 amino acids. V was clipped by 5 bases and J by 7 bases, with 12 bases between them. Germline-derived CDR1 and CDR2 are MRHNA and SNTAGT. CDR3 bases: TGTGCCAGCAGTTTAACCCCTAGGAATGAGCAGTTCTTC. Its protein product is CASSLTPRNEQFF.

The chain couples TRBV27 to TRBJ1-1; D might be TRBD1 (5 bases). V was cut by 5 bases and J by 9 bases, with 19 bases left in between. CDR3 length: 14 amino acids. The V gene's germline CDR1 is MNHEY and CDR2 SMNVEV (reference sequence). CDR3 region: CASSLRGTDSKAFF. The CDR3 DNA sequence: TGTGCCAGCAGTCTTAGGGGTACTGACTCTAAAGCTTTCTTT.